This TCR beta chain was identified during a study of beta chain features in type 1 diabetes. Whole-study results and caveats: When VDJ junctions were examined, type 1 diabetes patients showed fewer insertions and more deletions.

Each of the sorted populations had a purity greater than 95%. Since all of the isolated RNA was reverse transcribed, expressed TCRB transcripts were what got sequenced. Libraries were prepared by immunoSEQ multiplex PCR; TCRdb keeps only in-frame clonotypes and omits some of them. The sample yields 70,000 to 90,000 clones, roughly 30% seen once. Trimming at V came to 7 bases and at J to 0 bases, leaving 5 bases not matched to a gene. From germline, CDR1 is SGDLS and CDR2 YYNGEE. This CDR3 is 15 amino acids long. Points on this clone: No antigen is known for it.

Sequenced: stem cell memory CD4+ T cells from blood. This rearrangement joins TRBV9 to TRBJ2-1; TRBD2 aligns across 9 bases. The clonotype originates from a woman aged 18 to 35 in good health. CDR3 in DNA: TGTGCCAGCTCCCGCGGGGGGGGCTCCTACAATGAGCAGTTCTTC. Translation gives CASSRGGGSYNEQFF.